The 3 T cell receptor beta chains presented below share a single source sample, sequenced in a study of T cell responses to AZD1222 COVID-19 vaccine. Produced via immunoSEQ multiplex PCR; TCRdb's table is partial and in-frame only. The sample yields about 120,000 clones, around 89% seen once. Sequencing used peripheral blood, obtained 28 days after the second AZD1222 dose. These receptors were collected from an adult who received the AZD1222 COVID-19 vaccine.

This clone was seen only once. The chain links TRBV6-1 to TRBJ2-5; D is unresolved. This CDR3 has 13 amino acids. The V gene's germline CDR1 is MNHNS and CDR2 SASEGT. Trimming stripped 3 bases from V and 1 base from J, with 6 bases between. The CDR3 DNA sequence: TGTGCCAGCAGTGAGAGGCTCCAAGAGACCCAGTACTTC. This translates into CASSERLQETQYF.

The chain employs TRBV7-9 and TRBJ1-2; 9 nucleotides agree with TRBD1. J was trimmed by 6 bases and V by 5 bases; bases with no gene match: 16. There are 17 residues in the CDR3. CDR1 is SEHNR and CDR2 is FQNEAQ in the germline V gene (reference sequence). The CDR3 bases are TGTGCCAGCAGCCCGACCGGGACAGGGAAGTATATCGATGGCTACACCTTC. It translates to CASSPTGTGKYIDGYTF.

The chain recombines TRBV6-6 with TRBJ1-5; no clear D. V dropped 2 bases and J dropped 3 bases, with 8 bases sitting between them. The V gene's germline CDR1 is MNHNY and CDR2 SVGAGI (reference sequence). The CDR3 loop spans 14 amino acids. The CDR3 loop is CASSYVGTNQPQHF. The DNA of the CDR3 is TGTGCCAGCAGTTACGTCGGAACCAATCAGCCCCAGCATTTT.